Below are 8 T cell receptor beta chains sequenced from a single sample in a study of Ad26.COV2.S vaccination and SARS-CoV-2 variants. Treatment meaning: about 20 received Ad26.COV2.S at low or high dose, single or two shots; five or six received placebo; per-sample allocation not given. Sampling took place 63 days after the first vaccine or placebo injection. Libraries were prepared by immunoSEQ multiplex PCR; TCRdb keeps only in-frame clonotypes and omits some of them. The sample yields 200,000 to 300,000 clones, around 87% seen once. This sample comprised peripheral blood, obtained in a trial of Ad26.COV2.S vaccine versus placebo. These receptors came from a person between 18 and 65 years old who received the Ad26.COV2.S COVID-19 vaccine or a placebo.

The V gene is TRBV16, the J gene TRBJ2-1, with D unclear. Trimming took off 4 bases at V and 8 bases at J, with 6 bases between the two ends. Germline CDR1 and CDR2: KGHSY and FQNENV. The CDR3 covers 11 residues. CDR3: CASSPQYEQFF. Here the CDR3 DNA reads TGTGCCAGCAGCCCACAGTATGAGCAGTTCTTC.

This chain joins TRBV7-2 and TRBJ1-5; D is ambiguous. The V gene's germline CDR1 is SGHTA and CDR2 FQGNSA. Trimming stripped 0 bases from V and 10 bases from J, with 10 bases between. The CDR3 is made up of 13 amino acids. The DNA for the CDR3 is TGTGCCAGCAGCTTAGCCTCCGCGTCCCCCCAGCATTTT. Protein sequence: CASSLASASPQHF.

V and J are TRBV5-5 and TRBJ2-5; D gene ambiguous. CDR1 and CDR2 from the germline V gene are SGHKS and YYEKEE (reference sequence). V dropped 1 base and J dropped 1 base, with 8 bases sitting between them. The CDR3 length is 14 residues. CDR3: CASSLLSAQETQYF. CDR3 coding DNA: TGTGCCAGCAGCTTGTTGTCAGCCCAAGAGACCCAGTACTTC.

This chain joins TRBV6-1 and TRBJ1-5; a possible D gene is TRBD1 (6 bases). The CDR3 has 15 amino acids. Looked up from germline, CDR1 is MNHNS and CDR2 is SASEGT. Deletions cut 3 bases from V and 3 bases from J, with 12 bases between. This chain's CDR3 is CASSDPRGVNQPQHF. The CDR3 nucleotides read TGTGCCAGCAGTGATCCCAGGGGAGTCAATCAGCCCCAGCATTTT.

This clone has a single count. The chain couples TRBV29-1 to TRBJ2-1; unclear D gene. V was cut by 4 bases and J by 7 bases, with 8 bases left in between. This CDR3 has 11 amino acids. Looked up from germline, CDR1 is SQVTM and CDR2 is ANQGSEA. The chain's CDR3 is CSVVWGNEQFF. CDR3 nucleotide sequence: TGCAGCGTTGTTTGGGGAAATGAGCAGTTCTTC.

The chain couples TRBV10-3 to TRBJ1-3; D is undetermined. The germline gives CDR1 ENHRY, CDR2 SYGVKD. This CDR3 region has 11 residues. V shed 7 bases and J shed 2 bases, with 3 bases lying between them. The chain's CDR3 is CAITPGNTIYF. CDR3 nucleotides: TGTGCCATCACCCCTGGAAACACCATATATTTT.

The chain is built from TRBV28 and TRBJ2-5, with D perhaps matching TRBD2 (6 bases). Trimming removed 7 bases at V and 2 bases at J, with 8 bases between. The germline V gene encodes CDR1 MDHEN and CDR2 SYDVKM. CDR3 length equals 12 residues. CDR3 in DNA: TGTGCCAGCAACGGAGGGCAAGAGACCCAGTACTTC. Translated: CASNGGQETQYF.

The rearrangement links TRBV6-5 to TRBJ2-7; D assignment may be TRBD1 or TRBD2 (5 bases each). CDR3 length: 13 amino acids. V was trimmed by 9 bases and J by 4 bases, leaving 16 bases between them. Germline CDR1 and CDR2: MNHEY and SVGAGI. CDR3: CASNIAGSYEQYF. DNA of the CDR3: TGTGCCAGTAATATAGCAGGGAGTTACGAGCAGTACTTC.